These 18 T cell receptor beta chains share one sample of origin, sequenced in a study of shared clonotypes between healthy human individuals. The table came from immunoSEQ multiplex PCR; TCRdb's copy has only in-frame clones and leaves some out. Found here are around 95,000 clones, approximately 61% of them singletons; the top ten hold less than 55%. Sequenced material: memory CD8+ T cells sorted from blood. Subset of the sample: CD45RO+ cells pooled with CCR7-negative TemRA cells. Source of these receptors: a man in his thirties or forties in good health.

The CDR3 coding sequence is TGTGCCAGCAGACCGGGACGGAATGAAAAACTGTTTTTT. Its translation: CASRPGRNEKLFF. V gene TRBV25-1 combines with J gene TRBJ1-4, with D maybe TRBD1 (5 bases). This CDR3 is 13 amino acids long. The germline gives CDR1 MGHDK, CDR2 SYGVNS. Trimming took 6 bases from V and 5 from J, leaving 10 bases between them.

This clone came up once. The V gene is TRBV5-6, the J gene TRBJ1-1, with 7 nucleotides matching TRBD1. Germline V gene sequence: CDR1 SGHDT, CDR2 YYEEEE. The junction had 10 bases not matched to a gene; V was cut back by 3 bases and J by 8 bases. This CDR3 is 14 amino acids long. The CDR3 DNA follows: TGTGCCAGCAGCTCCGGGGGAGGGGGCGCAGAAGCTTTCTTT. Protein: CASSSGGGGAEAFF.

The rearrangement uses TRBV6-9 and TRBJ2-1, with 9 positions matching TRBD1. CDR3 length equals 14 residues. V lost 6 bases, J lost 3 bases, and 3 bases stayed unmatched. CDR1 and CDR2 from the germline V gene are MNHGY and SVAAGI. The CDR3: CASRGQGIYNEQFF. Here the CDR3 DNA reads TGTGCCAGCAGGGGACAGGGCATCTACAATGAGCAGTTCTTC.

The V gene is TRBV4-1, the J gene TRBJ2-3; a possible D gene is TRBD2 (5 bases). CDR1 and CDR2 (germline): MGHRA, YSYEKL. The CDR3 covers 15 residues. V was clipped by 4 bases and J by 6 bases, with 17 bases between them. This chain's CDR3 is CASSPAGNALDTQYF. The CDR3 DNA follows: TGCGCCAGCAGCCCCGCCGGGAACGCCCTCGATACGCAGTATTTT.

The chain combines TRBV28 with TRBJ2-1; D is uncertain. This CDR3 is built from 12 residues. V lost 7 bases and J lost 4, with 8 bases in between. Germline V gives CDR1 MDHEN, CDR2 SYDVKM. DNA of the CDR3: TGTGCCAGCATCTCAGAGTACAATGAGCAGTTCTTC. Its translation: CASISEYNEQFF. Looking up the rest from reference TRBV28 and TRBJ2-1 gives the full variable domain: DVKVTQSSRYLVKRTGEKVFLECVQDMDHENMFWYRQDPGLGLRLIYFSYDVKMKEKGDIPEGYSVSREKKERFSLILESASTNQTSMYLCASISEYNEQFFGPGTRLTVL.

This chain uses TRBV6-5 with TRBJ2-7, with 9 bases aligning to TRBD1. Looked up from germline, CDR1 is MNHEY and CDR2 is SVGAGI. Trimming at V came to 9 bases and at J to 6 bases, leaving 3 bases not matched to a gene. The CDR3 consists of 11 residues. The CDR3 region is CARGQGREQYF. CDR3 DNA sequence: TGTGCCAGGGGACAGGGTCGCGAGCAGTACTTC.

The sample holds many counts of this clone. The chain combines TRBV25-1 with TRBJ2-3; TRBD2 might be the D (6 bases). The CDR3 has 15 residues. Germline loops: CDR1 MGHDK, CDR2 SYGVNS. Trimming removed 5 bases from V and 6 bases from J, with 18 bases in between. The CDR3 coding sequence is TGTGCCAGCAGTAACGCTACCGGTGGAGGGGATACGCAGTATTTT. Translating it yields CASSNATGGGDTQYF. The entire variable domain, with the rest obtained from reference TRBV25-1 and TRBJ2-3, is as follows: EADIYQTPRYLVIGTGKKITLECSQTMGHDKMYWYQQDPGMELHLIHYSYGVNSTEKGDLSSESTVSRIRTEHFPLTLESARPSHTSQYLCASSNATGGGDTQYFGPGTRLTVL.

The rearrangement links TRBV2 to TRBJ2-5; D is unclear. CDR3 length: 14 amino acids. From germline, CDR1 is SNHLY and CDR2 FYNNEI. The V end lost 0 bases, the J end lost 3 bases, and 8 bases lay between the germline ends. For the CDR3, the DNA is TGTGCCAGCAGTGAAGCGCTTCCCGAAGAGACCCAGTACTTC. Translation: CASSEALPEETQYF. Together with reference TRBV2 and TRBJ2-5, the CDR3 gives the full variable domain: EPEVTQTPSHQVTQMGQEVILRCVPISNHLYFYWYRQILGQKVEFLVSFYNNEISEKSEIFDDQFSVERPDGSNFTLKIRSTKLEDSAMYFCASSEALPEETQYFGPGTRLLVL.

This chain links TRBV14 with TRBJ2-1, with a tentative D call TRBD2 (6 bases). CDR3 length: 14 residues. Germline lookup yields CDR1 SGHDN and CDR2 FVKESK. Between the trimmed V and J ends, which lost 1 base and 8 bases, there was a span of 12 bases. Written as DNA, the CDR3 is TGTGCCAGCAGCCAAGTAGCCTGGGGGGATGAGCAGTTCTTC. It encodes CASSQVAWGDEQFF.

Many counts were recorded for this clone. The CDR3 DNA reads as TGCAGCGTAACTTTCATGAACACTGAAGCTTTCTTT. Translated, it gives CSVTFMNTEAFF. This chain uses TRBV29-1 with TRBJ1-1; D gene unclear. V was trimmed by 6 bases and J by 0 bases, leaving 8 bases between them. Per germline, CDR1 SQVTM and CDR2 ANQGSEA. This CDR3 spans 12 amino acids.

By frequency in the sample, this clone is medium-sized. This chain connects TRBV7-2 to TRBJ2-7; D is ambiguous. The CDR3 covers 13 residues. Looked up from germline, CDR1 is SGHTA and CDR2 is FQGNSA. The V end lost 1 base, the J end lost 4 bases, and 8 bases lay between the germline ends. CDR3 region: CASSLDPRYEQYF. DNA for the CDR3: TGTGCCAGCAGCTTAGACCCCAGATACGAGCAGTACTTC.

There are a few counts of this clone. The rearrangement uses TRBV4-1 and TRBJ2-2; TRBD2 aligns across 9 bases. Germline values: CDR1 MGHRA, CDR2 YSYEKL. The CDR3 extends over 16 amino acids. V trimming: 0 bases; J trimming: 7 bases; junction bases outside the gene matches: 6. CDR3 DNA sequence: TGCGCCAGCAGCCAAGAGGTTAGCGGGAGTGTCGGGGAGCTGTTTTTT. This codes for CASSQEVSGSVGELFF.

The sample holds many counts of this clone. A much more abundant neighbour one base away suggests this may be a read error. Other DNA sequences of this sample code for an identical CDR3. The chain has TRBV7-9 and TRBJ2-4; TRBD2 agrees at 7 bases. The J segment lost 8 bases and the V segment lost 5 bases, leaving 9 bases of the junction unmatched. This CDR3 has 14 amino acids. Germline V gene lookup returns CDR1 SEHNR and CDR2 FQNEAQ (reference sequence). The CDR3 DNA follows: TGTGCCAGCAGCCCGGGGCTGGGGGGGGACATTCAGTACTTC. Amino acid sequence: CASSPGLGGDIQYF. The full variable domain, its missing parts supplied by reference TRBV7-9 and TRBJ2-4, is DTGVSQNPRHKITKRGQNVTFRCDPISEHNRLYWYRQTLGQGPEFLTYFQNEAQLEKSRLLSDRFSAERPKGSFSTLEIQRTEQGDSAMYLCASSPGLGGDIQYFGAGTRLSVL.

The gene calls are TRBV7-2 and TRBJ1-4, with D possibly being TRBD1 (6 bases). Germline values: CDR1 SGHTA, CDR2 FQGNSA. The CDR3 sequence is 15 residues long. Trimming removed 3 bases at V and 4 bases at J, with 12 bases between. The CDR3 region is CASSFSGTSNEKLFF. Here the CDR3 DNA reads TGTGCCAGCAGCTTCTCCGGGACAAGTAATGAAAAACTGTTTTTT.

The rearrangement joins TRBV21-1 to TRBJ2-1; TRBD1 is the table's D call and was not checked against the DNA. TRBV21-1 is shown as a pseudogene. The length of the CDR3 is 14 residues. CDR3 loop: CASAQGGIYNEQFF. The CDR3 DNA reads TGTGCCAGCGCCCAGGGTGGTATCTACAATGAGCAGTTCTTC.

CDR3 amino acids: CASRSGTNYEQYF. Here the CDR3 DNA reads TGTGCCAGCAGATCCGGGACAAACTACGAGCAGTACTTC. The chain combines TRBV28 with TRBJ2-7; D is possibly TRBD1 (6 bases). Trimming took 6 bases from V and 3 from J, leaving 12 bases between them. Per germline, CDR1 MDHEN and CDR2 SYDVKM. The CDR3 length is 13 residues.

The chain recombines TRBV7-9 with TRBJ2-3; 7 bases fit TRBD1. CDR3 size: 15 residues. Germline CDR1 SEHNR, CDR2 FQNEAQ (reference sequence). The V and J ends lost 4 bases and 4 bases, in that order; junction bases with no gene match: 8. The CDR3 DNA follows: TGTGCCAGCAGCTCGGTGAGGACAGGTGCAGATACGCAGTATTTT. It translates to CASSSVRTGADTQYF. Drawing the rest from reference TRBV7-9 and TRBJ2-3, the complete variable domain is DTGVSQNPRHKITKRGQNVTFRCDPISEHNRLYWYRQTLGQGPEFLTYFQNEAQLEKSRLLSDRFSAERPKGSFSTLEIQRTEQGDSAMYLCASSSVRTGADTQYFGPGTRLTVL.

This sequence joins TRBV28 and TRBJ2-1; TRBD2 matches 12 bases. Per germline, CDR1 MDHEN and CDR2 SYDVKM. The CDR3 has 17 residues. J was trimmed by 6 bases and V by 6 bases; bases with no gene match: 12. The CDR3 nucleotides read TGTGCCAGCAGGACCCTCTCTAGCGGGAGGGATTTCAATGAGCAGTTCTTC. Translated: CASRTLSSGRDFNEQFF.